This note documents a single TCR beta chain sequence. The authors prepared the TCRbeta library with unique molecular identifiers. One entry per CDR3 protein, called by TCRdb with MiXCR from the PCR reads. The table records approximately 230,000 distinct CDR3 sequences, more than 20% of them present only once. V was trimmed by 1 base and J by 5 bases, leaving 11 bases between them. The CDR3 consists of 14 residues. Germline assignment: CDR1 LGHDT and CDR2 YNNKEL (reference sequence). This record comes from a study of T-cell reconstitution after alpha-beta-depleted transplantation in children. This clonotype was obtained from a female patient aged 2 to 10 who had a stem cell transplant for congenital amegakaryocytic thrombocytopenia, so the T cells may come from the graft donor. This specimen was PBMCs, mostly from graft donor cells, taken 360 days after TCRalphabeta/CD19-depleted stem cell transplant. This chain joins TRBV3-1 and TRBJ2-5; D gene ambiguous. The chain's CDR3 is CASSQGHQGETQYF. CDR3 DNA sequence: TGTGCCAGCAGCCAAGGACATCAAGGCGAGACCCAGTACTTC.